This T cell receptor (beta chain) was recorded in a study of blood T cell repertoires in COVID-19. Study-level background: PBMCs, B-cell-depleted T cells, or T cells provided the cDNA or gDNA that made up the material.

Original data processing: Reference gene primer amplification gave nucleated cell count estimates. TCRdb keeps only in-frame clones here, not all; method: immunoSEQ multiplex PCR. Clonal size and the V and J genes are those of that table, whereas D and trimming came from the DNA. The sample yields some 250,000 clones, 88% seen once. The CDR3 extends over 14 amino acids. V lost 4 bases and J 2 bases, leaving 11 bases between the germline ends. Sequencing was done on a sample of peripheral blood. The origin of this receptor is a middle-aged woman who had recovered from COVID-19. The V call is TRBV23-1, the J call TRBJ1-2, with D unclear. TRBV23-1 belongs to the ORF category, with a function that is uncertain. CDR3 bases: TGCGCCAGCAGTCCCCCTGGGAGAAACTATGGCTACACCTTC. This sequence encodes CASSPPGRNYGYTF.